This TCR beta chain was found in a study of cytomegalovirus exposure and HLA in healthy donors (dated by TCRdb to 2017 to 2019). Study-level background: An earlier analysis of about 530 of the donors reported under 300 Gb of sequence data and 100 million to 120 million unique TCR beta sequences obtained from about 179 million T cells. Four or five DR-DQ haplotypes were treated as single units for association and clustering because of strong linkage in the cohort. All discovery cohort repertoires had been generated on a single sequencing platform. The number of typed donors differed by locus: roughly 620-640 for A, B, C, DRB1 and DQB1; 522 for DQA1; approximately 610 for DPA1; and approximately 450 for DPB1. To predict cytomegalovirus infection status, the study combined high-throughput TCR immunosequencing, statistical association of individual TCRs with disease status, and machine learning. In a later genetic analysis, genome-wide SNP genotypes for about 65% of the 666 donors were used, and that subset was treated as a discovery cohort. Of the roughly 390 genotyped donors, 65% to 90% fell in the genetic ancestry cluster associated with self-reported Caucasian donors. In addition to the first cohort of 666 subjects, a separate validation cohort of approximately 120 different subjects was used. An early release covering roughly 640 HLA-typed donors comprised approximately 300 gigabases of sequencing data and 85 million or so unique TCR sequences. Rather than using new phenotypic data, the later analysis identified candidate immune exposures from TCR beta sequences and from how often those sequences occurred across donors. HLA typing covered class I and class II loci at four-digit resolution. In a later analysis, previously published TCR beta repertoires from several hundred donors were re-analyzed and high-resolution HLA genotyping was added so that TCR occurrence patterns could be studied. Using immunosequencing, the study profiled T cell repertoires from 666 subjects and related those repertoires to cytomegalovirus serostatus. In an earlier analysis of roughly 540 of the donors, high-throughput TCR beta sequencing was used to judge whether each TCR beta V gene segment behaved as functional or pseudogenic. The study aimed to test whether signatures of past pathogen exposure could be identified by cataloging public T cell receptors. Among about 360 genotyped donors of the cohort, an average of around 240,000 unique TCR beta nucleotide sequences were sequenced per donor, roughly 18% of them non-productive. Donor age, sex, ethnicity and CMV serostatus were collected together with the repertoire data. Study-wide conclusions, independent of this receptor: In an earlier analysis of about 540 of the donors, most TCR beta V segments were observed in productive rearrangements about 90% or about 30% of the time, broadly matching IMGT annotations. The study gave a list of under 200 TCR beta chains associated with cytomegalovirus. Correlated functional status among segregating V segments might reflect linkage disequilibrium, but an unknown experimental factor could not be ruled out. Strong co-occurrence of HLA alleles, especially DR and DQ, made assigning TCR associations to individual alleles difficult. The sequencing pipeline was judged likely to have produced a cluster of highly shared sequence variants as a technical artifact. It was suggested by the authors that the approach could potentially be generalized to other disease states and immunological phenotypes. Because some donors lacked HLA typing at each locus, the association tests relied only on the typed subset. An association between a missense DCLRE1C variant and V-gene and J-gene trimming of TCR beta chains was found in a later genetic analysis and replicated in an independent cohort. In a later analysis, HLA-associated TCR beta chains were found to be more clonally expanded and to have lower generation probabilities than equally common non-associated chains. According to a later analysis, most CMV-associated TCR beta chains appeared to be HLA-restricted, and the HLA associations seemed to be driven largely by CMV exposure. Some IMGT-functional V segments, including TRBV6-2 and TRBV6-3, could not be distinguished by the 87-base-pair reads and were therefore excluded. In a later analysis, the rate of TCR association differed among HLA loci, with DRB1 alleles having the most associated TCRs and HLA-C alleles having the fewest. Specific HLA alleles were associated with over 15,000 TCR beta sequences at a false discovery rate of 0.05 in a later analysis. In a later genetic analysis, fewer N-insertions in productive TCRs were reported among donors in an Asian-associated ancestry cluster than the approximately 710-donor mean. The classifier was reported to diagnose cytomegalovirus status with high specificity and sensitivity in both the original and validation cohorts. Immune exposure information for the cohort was limited to CMV serostatus. A later analysis reported that several top co-occurrence clusters appeared linked to parvovirus B19, influenza, CMV and Epstein-Barr virus. In this cohort, only TCR beta chains were sequenced, and detectable features were limited by the absence of alpha or paired-chain data. A further reported finding was that TCR beta sequences accurately predicted the HLA-A and HLA-B alleles for most subjects in the first cohort. Most TCR sequences were observed very rarely across donors, whereas some public TCRs were present in many individuals. In vitro tests confirmed that a few of the cytomegalovirus-associated TCR beta chains recognize cytomegalovirus antigens. Roughly uniform sequencing depth across donors was assumed in presence/absence analyses, although this assumption may not hold. Because counts were too low, 15 to 20 rarely observed V segments, including chromosome 9 orphons, were excluded from the earlier analysis of 587 of the donors.

In total, 630 or so healthy bone marrow donors made up the cohort. At the time of sampling, every cohort member was nominally healthy, though immune exposures that went unrecorded were likely present. The donor was CMV seropositive and belonged to the group of 250 to 350 seropositive cohort members. Every donor gave a peripheral blood sample, and the peripheral blood mononuclear cells from that sample were used for TCR beta sequencing. The Qiagen DNeasy Blood Extraction Kit was used to extract genomic DNA from the blood cell samples. Comment on this clone: No antigen is known for it. No qualities accompany the bases; no much larger clone lies one base away.

The method behind the library was the immunoSEQ multiplex PCR assay. For the multiplex PCR, a mixture combining 60 forward primers for TCR Vbeta segments and 13 reverse primers for TCR Jbeta segments was used. Amplification of the CDR3 region of rearranged TCR beta genes was performed with a multiplex PCR assay on genomic DNA. The amplified TCR beta libraries were sequenced on the Illumina HiSeq System as 87-base-pair reads. The original methods were these. A later analysis tallied roughly 76 million unique TCR beta chains across the 610 or so repertoires, and around 9.9 million of those chains were shared by two or more donors. To remove PCR and sequencing errors, raw reads were error-corrected and collapsed into unique sequences using a nearest-neighbor algorithm that merged closely related sequences. To assign V, D and J gene segments, CDR3 sequences were aligned to IMGT reference sequences. Each retained sequence needed at least a six-nucleotide match to both a V gene segment and a J gene segment. A rearrangement counted as productive if the CDR3 had no stop codons and remained in frame with V and J, and every other rearrangement counted as non-productive. Following IMGT convention, CDR3 was defined as the stretch from the second conserved V-encoded cysteine to the conserved J-encoded phenylalanine. The earlier analysis of about 610 of the donors excluded any sequence lacking an unambiguous match to a single V gene segment. In an earlier analysis of 500 to 750 of the donors, V segments were called functional above 56.7% productive rearrangements and were called segregating when the between-donor standard deviation exceeded 5%. A statistical classification framework was built for diagnosing cytomegalovirus status from the catalog of TCR beta chain sequences. V and J gene assignment, in a later analysis, came from comparing TCR nucleotide sequences with IMGT/GENE-DB human TR gene sequences. In a later analysis, CDR3 sequences and most-parsimonious VDJ recombination scenarios were assigned using the TCRdist pipeline. In a later analysis, each TCR beta chain was defined by its CDR3 amino acid sequence together with its V-gene family, and reads lacking a unique V-gene family were excluded. As a way to deal with suspected cross-contamination and a sequencing artifact, a later analysis dropped approximately 590 nucleotide sequences that were highly shared and had low generation probability. A later analysis calculated a clonal expansion index for each public chain from normalized within-repertoire ranks of inferred template counts. In a later analysis, generation probabilities were computed with a VDJ recombination model fitted to out-of-frame rearrangements, and the resulting probabilities were checked against IGoR. In a later analysis, hypergeometric tests were used to score TCR-TCR, TCR-HLA and TCR-CMV co-occurrence, with a repertoire-size bias correction applied to TCR pairs. In a later analysis, false discovery rates were estimated by permuting HLA or CMV assignments 20 times. In a later analysis, co-occurring TCRs were grouped using DBSCAN, with TCRdist sequence similarity added in when clustering inside HLA-allele-positive subsets. Repertoires with fewer than 30,000 or more than 120,000 public chains, plus five repertoires with anomalous nucleotide sharing, were excluded from co-occurrence clustering. The table comes from immuneACCESS by way of TCRdb, which keeps in-frame sequences with V and J called. Part of the clones is missing from these tables; in studies checked, under half for an unresolved V gene and the rest for unknown reasons. V and J calls and clone size come straight from that table; D and trimming were deduced from the DNA. The sample records 150,000 to 200,000 clones, just under 80% of which are singletons. The ten top clones hold 4.5% to 7.5% of the sample.

For this chain, trimming is 4 bases at the V end and 0 bases at the J end, and the number of junction bases without a gene match is 8. Including cysteine and phenylalanine, the CDR3 has 17 amino acids. The entry retains the CDR3 DNA only, 51 bases that are in frame from base 1. CDR1 and CDR2, per the germline V gene (reference sequence), are SGHNT and YYREEE. The sequenced material came from PBMCs. The rearrangement joined TRBV5-4 to TRBJ2-1; 9 nucleotides in the junction match TRBD2. The receptor was derived from a woman in her 30s in good health and CMV-seropositive. The CDR3 region reads CASSPRLAESSYNEQFF. The sequence in DNA is TGTGCCAGCAGCCCAAGACTAGCGGAAAGCTCCTACAATGAGCAGTTCTTC.